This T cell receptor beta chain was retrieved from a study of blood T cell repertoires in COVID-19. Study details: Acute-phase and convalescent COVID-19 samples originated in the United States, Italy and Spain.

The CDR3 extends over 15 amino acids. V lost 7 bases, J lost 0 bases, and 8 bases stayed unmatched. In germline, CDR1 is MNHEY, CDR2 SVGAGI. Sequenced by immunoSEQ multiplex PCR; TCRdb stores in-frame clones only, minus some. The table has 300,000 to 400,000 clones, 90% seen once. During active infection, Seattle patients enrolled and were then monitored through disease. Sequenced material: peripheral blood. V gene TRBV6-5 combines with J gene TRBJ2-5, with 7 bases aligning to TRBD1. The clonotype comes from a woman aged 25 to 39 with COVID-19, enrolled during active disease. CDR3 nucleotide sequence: TGTGCCAGCAAGTATCTGGGACAGTACCAAGAGACCCAGTACTTC. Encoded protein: CASKYLGQYQETQYF.